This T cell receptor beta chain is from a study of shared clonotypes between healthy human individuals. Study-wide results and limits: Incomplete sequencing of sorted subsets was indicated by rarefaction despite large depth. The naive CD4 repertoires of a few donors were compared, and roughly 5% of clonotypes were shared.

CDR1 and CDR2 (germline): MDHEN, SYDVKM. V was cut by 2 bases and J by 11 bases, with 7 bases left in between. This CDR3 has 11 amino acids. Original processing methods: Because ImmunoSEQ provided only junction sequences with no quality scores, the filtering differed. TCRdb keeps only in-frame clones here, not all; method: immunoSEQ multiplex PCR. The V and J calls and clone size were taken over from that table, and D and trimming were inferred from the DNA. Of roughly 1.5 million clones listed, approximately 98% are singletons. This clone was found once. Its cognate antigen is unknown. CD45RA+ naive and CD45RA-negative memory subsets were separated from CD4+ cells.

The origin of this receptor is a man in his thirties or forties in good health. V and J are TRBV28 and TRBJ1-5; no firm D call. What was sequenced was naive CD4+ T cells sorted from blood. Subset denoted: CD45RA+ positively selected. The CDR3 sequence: CASSLGRTQHF. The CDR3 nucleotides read TGTGCCAGCAGTTTAGGCCGGACCCAGCATTTT.